These 17 T cell receptor beta chains share one sample of origin, sequenced in a study of cytomegalovirus exposure and HLA in healthy donors. PCR employed 60 Vbeta and 13 Jbeta primers. Profiled with immunoSEQ multiplex PCR; TCRdb holds only in-frame clones, not every one. The table records around 170,000 clones, around 80% of them present only once. Sequencing used PBMCs. These receptors were taken from a woman aged 50 to 60 in good health and CMV-seronegative.

The chain employs TRBV15 and TRBJ2-7; 10 nucleotides agree with TRBD1. CDR1 is LNHNV, CDR2 YYDKDF, per germline (reference sequence). V shed 3 bases and J 4 bases; nucleotides not matched to a gene: 3. The CDR3 length is 14 residues. CDR3 loop: CATSSDRGRYEQYF. In DNA form, the CDR3 reads TGTGCCACCAGCAGTGACAGGGGGCGGTACGAGCAGTACTTC.

This clone has a handful of counts. V gene TRBV7-6 combines with J gene TRBJ2-1, with 14 bases that match TRBD2. Germline assignment: CDR1 SGHVS and CDR2 FNYEAQ. The V and J ends lost 1 base and 8 bases, in that order; junction bases with no gene match: 4. This CDR3 is built from 16 residues. This CDR3 reads CASSLGTSGGQDEQFF. The CDR3, as DNA: TGTGCCAGCAGCTTAGGGACTAGCGGGGGGCAGGATGAGCAGTTCTTC.

The chain combines TRBV18 with TRBJ1-3; D is possibly TRBD1 (5 bases). The CDR3 contains 16 residues. Per the germline V gene, CDR1 is KGHSH and CDR2 is LQKENI. V dropped 2 bases and J dropped 3 bases, with 14 bases sitting between them. As DNA, the CDR3 is TGTGCCAGCTCACCAGGTCAGGGCCTGGGTGGAAACACCATATATTTT. Protein sequence: CASSPGQGLGGNTIYF.

The chain carries TRBV5-1 and TRBJ2-5, with 10 bases fitting TRBD2. This CDR3 has 15 residues. Germline CDR1 and CDR2: SGHRS and YFSETQ. The V gene end was trimmed by 4 bases and the J gene end by 5 bases; junction bases not matched to a gene: 8. CDR3 DNA sequence: TGCGCCAGCAGCCGGGGAGCGGGGGGGCGGGAGACCCAGTACTTC. Translated, it gives CASSRGAGGRETQYF. Variable domain in full (rest from reference TRBV5-1 and TRBJ2-5): KAGVTQTPRYLIKTRGQQVTLSCSPISGHRSVSWYQQTPGQGLQFLFEYFSETQRNKGNFPGRFSGRQFSNSRSEMNVSTLELGDSALYLCASSRGAGGRETQYFGPGTRLLVL.

CDR3 loop: CASARTGLFGNTEAFF. The CDR3 nucleotides read TGTGCCAGTGCACGGACAGGTCTATTTGGGAACACTGAAGCTTTCTTT. This chain connects TRBV19 to TRBJ1-1; 7 nucleotides line up with TRBD1. Germline V gives CDR1 LNHDA, CDR2 SQIVND (reference sequence). The V segment lost 8 bases and the J segment 1 base; nucleotides outside the gene matches: 13. This CDR3 has 16 amino acids.

V usage is TRBV27 and J usage is TRBJ2-5, with a weak D call TRBD2 (5 bases). The CDR3 is 15 amino acids. Germline CDR1 and CDR2: MNHEY and SMNVEV (reference sequence). Trimming removed 0 bases from V and 2 bases from J, with 10 bases in between. The CDR3 loop is CASSLSVIAQETQYF. CDR3 bases: TGTGCCAGCAGTTTATCGGTGATAGCGCAAGAGACCCAGTACTTC.

The J gene is TRBJ2-7, the V gene TRBV10-3; 9 bases map to TRBD1. Germline lookup yields CDR1 ENHRY and CDR2 SYGVKD. CDR3 length equals 12 residues. With V trimmed by 6 bases and J by 7 bases, 4 bases remained unmatched. The CDR3 coding sequence is TGTGCCATCAGCTACGGACAGGGGGAGCAGTACTTC. Translation: CAISYGQGEQYF.

The J gene is TRBJ2-7, the V gene TRBV5-1, with 10 nucleotides matching TRBD2. Germline V gives CDR1 SGHRS, CDR2 YFSETQ. The CDR3 runs 18 residues. The ends lost 0 bases at V and 4 bases at J; junction bases unmatched: 13. CDR3 amino acids: CASSLVVSSGSFRYEQYF. As DNA, the CDR3 is TGCGCCAGCAGCTTGGTAGTTTCTAGCGGGAGCTTTCGGTACGAGCAGTACTTC.

The rearrangement links TRBV27 to TRBJ2-7; 7 nucleotides agree with TRBD1. The germline gives CDR1 MNHEY, CDR2 SMNVEV (reference sequence). The V segment lost 2 bases and the J segment 2 bases; nucleotides outside the gene matches: 9. The CDR3 loop spans 16 amino acids. As DNA, the CDR3 is TGTGCCAGCAGTTTACTCGGGACAGTTTCTACCTACGAGCAGTACTTC. Its protein is CASSLLGTVSTYEQYF.

V usage is TRBV4-3 and J usage is TRBJ2-1; TRBD2 might be the D (5 bases). The length of the CDR3 is 13 residues. Germline V lookup: CDR1 LGHNA, CDR2 YSLEER. The V gene lost 1 base and the J gene lost 4 bases, with 5 bases spanning the gap. In DNA, the CDR3 is TGCGCCAGCAGCCAAGCGGGATACAATGAGCAGTTCTTC. Translating gives CASSQAGYNEQFF.

This rearrangement joins TRBV28 to TRBJ1-5; no reliable D call. The CDR3 is 10 residues long. Germline V gene data show CDR1 as MDHEN and CDR2 as SYDVKM. The V end lost 7 bases, the J end lost 6 bases, and 4 bases lay between the germline ends. CDR3 loop: CASNGQPQHF. Here the CDR3 DNA reads TGTGCCAGCAACGGTCAGCCCCAGCATTTT.

The rearrangement links TRBV6-5 to TRBJ2-5; 11 bases fit TRBD2. V trimming: 4 bases; J trimming: 3 bases; junction bases outside the gene matches: 4. The length of the CDR3 is 15 residues. Per the germline V gene, CDR1 is MNHEY and CDR2 is SVGAGI. Here the CDR3 reads CASSSGLAVKETQYF. The CDR3 DNA reads as TGTGCCAGCAGTTCGGGACTAGCGGTTAAAGAGACCCAGTACTTC.

V is TRBV5-5 and J is TRBJ2-2; 7 bases are shared with TRBD1. CDR1 is SGHKS and CDR2 is YYEKEE in the germline V gene (reference sequence). This CDR3 has 16 residues. With 4 bases clipped from V and 3 bases from J, the junction kept 9 bases outside the gene matches. The CDR3 sequence is CASSPDRVLDTGELFF. The CDR3 coding sequence is TGTGCCAGCAGCCCCGACAGGGTCTTGGACACCGGGGAGCTGTTTTTT.

The V and J genes are TRBV30 and TRBJ1-2; 8 bases match TRBD1. With 4 bases clipped from V and 6 bases from J, the junction kept 13 bases outside the gene matches. The germline gives CDR1 GTSNPN, CDR2 SVGIG (reference sequence). The CDR3 is 15 amino acids. CDR3 in amino acids: CAWTQQGGKTDGYTF. CDR3 coding DNA: TGTGCCTGGACGCAACAGGGGGGAAAAACGGATGGCTACACCTTC.

This clone has just one count. This rearrangement joins TRBV9 to TRBJ2-3; D is possibly TRBD2 (6 bases). The CDR3 has 15 residues. Deletions cut 0 bases from V and 0 bases from J, with 8 bases between. CDR1 SGDLS and CDR2 YYNGEE come from the germline V gene. CDR3: CASSVGGVSTDTQYF. The CDR3 coding sequence is TGTGCCAGCAGCGTAGGGGGGGTCAGCACAGATACGCAGTATTTT. The complete variable domain, with remaining parts taken from reference TRBV9 and TRBJ2-3, reads DSGVTQTPKHLITATGQRVTLRCSPRSGDLSVYWYQQSLDQGLQFLIQYYNGEERAKGNILERFSAQQFPDLHSELNLSSLELGDSALYFCASSVGGVSTDTQYFGPGTRLTVL.

This clone was seen a handful of times. The chain joins TRBV5-1 to TRBJ2-3; D might be TRBD2 (7 bases). Trimming stripped 4 bases from V and 0 bases from J, with 15 bases between. Germline assignment: CDR1 SGHRS and CDR2 YFSETQ. This CDR3 spans 16 amino acids. CDR3 in amino acids: CASSPKGGGSTDTQYF. As DNA, the CDR3 is TGCGCCAGCAGCCCCAAAGGGGGGGGAAGCACAGATACGCAGTATTTT.

The rearrangement joins TRBV6-5 to TRBJ1-2; D possibly corresponds to TRBD1 (6 bases). The germline V and J ends were trimmed by 2 bases and 8 bases, with 15 bases remaining between them. Germline V gene sequence: CDR1 MNHEY, CDR2 SVGAGI. This CDR3 region has 14 residues. The CDR3 nucleotides read TGTGCCAGCAGTTACGTTTCGGGACAAGCCGGCTACACCTTC. It is translated as CASSYVSGQAGYTF.